The clone carrying this T cell receptor (beta chain) was observed many times. Its antigen is unknown. TCRdb used MiXCR to reprocess the 5' RACE reads, holding one entry per CDR3 protein. The table records some 660,000 distinct CDR3 sequences, 8.6% of them present only once. The record originates from a study of identical twins. Findings and limits, study-wide: Clonotypes of the beta chain that were abundant in cord blood carried fewer insertions (memory repertoires showed none). Out-of-frame alpha sequences that twins shared showed excess low generation probability. Not following the same donors, the study drew its conclusions from cross-sectional statistical analysis.

The germline V gene encodes CDR1 PRHDT and CDR2 FYEKMQ (reference sequence). V lost 5 bases to trimming and J lost 3 bases; unmatched junction nucleotides: 6. The CDR3 totals 15 residues. These data were also reused for a study on yellow fever vaccine responses in identical twins. This second report adds: Reportedly, the response of twins' T cells to the vaccine seemed partly convergent, partly personalized.

V usage is TRBV13 and J usage is TRBJ2-5; 10 bases map to TRBD1. This clonotype originated in a young woman in good health. The sequenced material came from PBMCs. CDR3 in DNA: TGTGCCAGCAGCATAAGGACAGGGGGTGAAGAGACCCAGTACTTC. It is translated as CASSIRTGGEETQYF.